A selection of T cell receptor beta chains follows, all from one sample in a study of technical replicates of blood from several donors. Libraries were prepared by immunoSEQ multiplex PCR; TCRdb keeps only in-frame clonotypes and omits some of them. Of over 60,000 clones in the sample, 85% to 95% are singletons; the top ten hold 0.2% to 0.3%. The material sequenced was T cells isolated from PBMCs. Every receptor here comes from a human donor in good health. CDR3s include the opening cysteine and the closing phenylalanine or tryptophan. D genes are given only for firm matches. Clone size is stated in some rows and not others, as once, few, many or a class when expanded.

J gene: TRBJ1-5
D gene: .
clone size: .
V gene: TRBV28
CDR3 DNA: TGTGCCAGCAGTTTTTACCAGGGCAATCAGCCCCAGCATTTT
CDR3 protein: CASSFYQGNQPQHF

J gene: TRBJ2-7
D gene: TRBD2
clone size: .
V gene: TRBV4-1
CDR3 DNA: TGCGCCAGCAGTCGAGGACTAGCGGGAGGGACATCCTACGAGCAGTACTTC
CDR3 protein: CASSRGLAGGTSYEQYF

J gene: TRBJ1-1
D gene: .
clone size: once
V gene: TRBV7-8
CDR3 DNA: TGTGCCAGCAGCTTAGGGGGACTCAGAGGGTACACTGAAGCTTTCTTT
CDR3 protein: CASSLGGLRGYTEAFF

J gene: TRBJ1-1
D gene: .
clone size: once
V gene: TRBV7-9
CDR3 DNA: TGTGCCAGCAGCTCCCAACAGGGTACTGAAGCTTTCTTT
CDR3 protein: CASSSQQGTEAFF

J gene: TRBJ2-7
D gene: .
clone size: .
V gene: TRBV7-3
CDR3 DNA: TGTGCCAGCAGCTTAACAGGGGCCTACGAGCAGTACTTC
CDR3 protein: CASSLTGAYEQYF

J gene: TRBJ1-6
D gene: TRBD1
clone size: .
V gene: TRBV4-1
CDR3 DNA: TGCGCCAGCAGCCTAGCTGGGACAGGGATTTCACCCCTCCACTTT
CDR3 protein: CASSLAGTGISPLHF

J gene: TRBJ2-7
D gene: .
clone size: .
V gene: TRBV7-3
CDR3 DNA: TGTGCCAGCAGCTCCCCTAACTCCTACGAGCAGTACTTC
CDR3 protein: CASSSPNSYEQYF

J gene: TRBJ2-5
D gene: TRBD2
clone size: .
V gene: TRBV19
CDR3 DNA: TGTGCCAGTAGTAGAAAACTAGCGGGGACAGAGACCCAGTACTTC
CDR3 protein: CASSRKLAGTETQYF

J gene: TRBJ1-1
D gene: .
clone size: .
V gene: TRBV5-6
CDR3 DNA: TGTGCCAGCAGCTTGGGCCTCGGGAACACTGAAGCTTTCTTT
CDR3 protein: CASSLGLGNTEAFF

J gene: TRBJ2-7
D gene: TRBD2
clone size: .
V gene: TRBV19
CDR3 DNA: TGTGCCAGTAGTACACTAGCGGGAAGTTACGAGCAGTACTTC
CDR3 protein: CASSTLAGSYEQYF